This T cell receptor beta chain was recovered during a study of neurological immune-mediated disorders. Study findings and constraints: The study found no CDR3 amino acid sequences shared by expanded clones across subjects, suggesting private repertoires in all groups. The most TCR clonal expansion was seen in HTLV-1-associated myelopathy, and the least was seen in multiple sclerosis, which fell below healthy controls.

Germline V gives CDR1 MNHEY, CDR2 SVGAGI. The CDR3 has 13 amino acids. V was clipped by 7 bases and J by 2 bases, with 12 bases between them. The team produced cDNA through 5'RACE using 10-nucleotide random UMIs. MiXCR was run by TCRdb on the 5' RACE reads, yielding one entry per CDR3 protein. There are tens of thousands of distinct CDR3 sequences in the sample; roughly 14% occur only once, and around 27% lies in the top ten. This clonotype appeared many times. As yet, its antigen is unknown. The sequence was collected from a woman aged 45-60 years with HTLV-1-associated myelopathy (HAM/TSP). The chain has TRBV6-5 and TRBJ2-7, with D possibly called TRBD1 or TRBD2 (7 bases each). Sequencing was carried out using PBMCs. This chain's CDR3 is CASNQGGPYEQYF. In DNA form, the CDR3 reads TGTGCCAGCAACCAGGGGGGGCCCTACGAGCAGTACTTC.